This section outlines one T cell receptor beta chain sequence together with its context. It lacks a known antigen. The junction departs from the called germline gene at one end, perhaps through a read error. The sequence runs out 3 residues before the end of the CDR3; the remainder is reconstructed from the germline J gene. The data derive from a study of TET2 disruption in CD19-targeted CAR T cells (dated by TCRdb to between 2017 and 2018). Study-wide context: No additional inclusion criteria were applied, and the number of samples was determined by the original clinical trial design and by sample availability.

Results and caveats for the whole study, not just this receptor: The conclusions about the patient's CAR T cells were based on extensive analysis of only one subject.

The immunoSEQ assay was used for deep sequencing of the TCR beta chain. On the study's bioinformatics: Clonotype frequencies were computed using only productive TCR beta rearrangements. Here the immuneACCESS table is served through TCRdb, limited to in-frame sequences with V and J called. Missing clones are a known gap in these copies; in checked studies unresolved V genes cover under half, and the rest lacks a known reason. That table is the source of V, J and clone size, and D and trimming were worked out from the DNA. The table of this sample itemizes 25,000 to 30,000 clones. The ten largest clonotypes hold roughly 1.8% of the sample. The treatment or condition tag for this specimen amounts to: autologous CTL019 cells: CD19 CAR with 4-1BB and CD3 zeta domains. TCR zeta and 4-1BB costimulatory signaling domains were incorporated into the CD19 CAR. T cells for CTL019 manufacturing were collected from peripheral blood by leukapheresis. The DNeasy Blood and Tissue Kit was used to extract genomic DNA from pre-infusion T cells, peripheral blood, or sorted post-infusion T cells.

According to the germline V gene, CDR1 reads LGHNA and CDR2 reads YNFKEQ. The CDR3 holds 18 amino acids from the cysteine to the phenylalanine. The DNA has 45 bases, all within the CDR3, and is read from base 1. Sequencing used CD8- CAR+ T cells sorted from cultured blood T cells, obtained for CD19 CAR T cell therapy. The cell subset or site label here, explained by the study, means: CD8-negative CAR-positive T cells from the infusion product. The chain is made from TRBV4-2 and TRBJ1-3; the D region possibly corresponds to TRBD1 (6 bases align). The clonotype comes from a man between 65 and 85 years old with chronic lymphocytic leukemia. The CDR3 in this case is CASGQDAGQNLSGNTIYF. The CDR3 DNA, read in part, is TGCGCCAGCGGCCAAGATGCAGGACAGAACCTCTCTGGAAACACC.